These 22 T cell receptor beta chains came from one sample sequenced in a study of regulatory T cells in long-lasting Graves disease. Arm-PCR with iRepertoire HTBI primers amplified the CDR3 regions for these TCR beta libraries. TCRdb passed the multiplex PCR reads through MiXCR, listing each CDR3 protein once. This table holds roughly 420,000 distinct CDR3 sequences, approximately 16% found once. Specified time point: newly diagnosed GD, antithyroid drugs for less than 3 months. The authors made the TCR library using RNA they extracted from PBMCs. Separately, the same data were catalogued under a study of T cells in Graves' hyperthyroidism and ophthalmopathy.

The sample was peripheral blood mononuclear cells (PBMCs), taken at new diagnosis, from a patient treated with antithyroid drugs. Source of these receptors: a woman between 18 and 29 years old with Graves disease.

This clonotype was detected many times. The chain combines TRBV11-3 with TRBJ2-1; 7 bases line up with TRBD1. J was trimmed by 7 bases and V by 4 bases; bases with no gene match: 10. The CDR3 is 15 amino acids. The germline V gene encodes CDR1 SGHNT and CDR2 YENEEA. The CDR3: CASSYSRDRPNEQFF. The CDR3, as DNA: TGTGCCAGCAGCTACTCGAGGGACAGACCTAATGAGCAGTTCTTC. The full variable domain, with the rest looked up from reference TRBV11-3 and TRBJ2-1, is EAGVVQSPRYKIIEKKQPVAFWCNPISGHNTLYWYLQNLGQGPELLIRYENEEAVDDSQLPKDRFSAERLKGVDSTLKIQPAELGDSAVYLCASSYSRDRPNEQFFGPGTRLTVL.

This clonotype occurred many times. This chain joins TRBV12-3 or TRBV12-4 and TRBJ2-7; tentatively, D is TRBD2 (6 bases). The CDR3 totals 13 residues. Trimming took off 8 bases at V and 0 bases at J, with 11 bases between the two ends. The chain's CDR3 is CASLTSISYEQYF. CDR3 DNA: TGTGCCAGCCTAACTAGCATCTCCTACGAGCAGTACTTC.

This clonotype was detected a few times. This may stem from a read error, because a much larger clone lies one nucleotide away. The chain couples TRBV7-9 to TRBJ2-5; 8 positions match TRBD2. Trimming cost V 5 bases and J 5 bases; bases outside gene matches: 7. The CDR3 is 14 amino acids. Germline CDR1 and CDR2: SEHNR and FQNEAQ (reference sequence). CDR3 bases: TGTGCCAGCAGCCTTAGCGGGGAACGGGAGACCCAGTACTTC. This sequence encodes CASSLSGERETQYF.

Notes on this clonotype: It may be a read error: a sequence one base away is much more abundant. This sequence joins TRBV11-2 and TRBJ2-5, with TRBD2 matching over 13 bases. The germline V gene encodes CDR1 SGHAT and CDR2 FQNNGV. V lost 4 bases, J lost 11 bases, and 10 bases stayed unmatched. The CDR3 has 15 residues. CDR3 in amino acids: CASSSLAGGPREQYF. In DNA form, the CDR3 reads TGTGCCAGCAGCTCACTAGCGGGAGGGCCCCGGGAGCAGTACTTC.

This clonotype has ten or more counts. This sequence joins TRBV3-1 and TRBJ2-1, with D perhaps TRBD1 or TRBD2 (6 bases each). V shed 8 bases and J shed 5 bases, with 13 bases lying between them. Germline CDR1 and CDR2: LGHDT and YNNKEL (reference sequence). The CDR3 has 13 residues. The CDR3 is CASAGHQDNEQFF. CDR3 coding DNA: TGTGCCAGCGCGGGACACCAGGACAATGAGCAGTTCTTC.

This clonotype was seen ten or more times. This sequence joins TRBV20-1 and TRBJ2-1, with TRBD2 as a possible D gene (6 bases). Per germline, CDR1 DFQATT and CDR2 SNEGSKA (reference sequence). This CDR3 region has 15 residues. V was shortened by 0 bases and J by 4 bases, with 13 bases between the two germline ends. The CDR3: CSARDDGTRYNEQFF. The CDR3 DNA reads TGCAGTGCTAGAGATGACGGGACTCGGTACAATGAGCAGTTCTTC.

This clonotype was recorded many times. V is TRBV3-1 and J is TRBJ2-3; 7 bases align to TRBD2. Germline V gives CDR1 LGHDT, CDR2 YNNKEL (reference sequence). V trimming: 4 bases; J trimming: 4 bases; junction bases outside the gene matches: 5. The CDR3 extends over 14 amino acids. This CDR3 is CASSRGLVADTQYF. The CDR3 bases are TGTGCCAGCAGCCGAGGACTAGTCGCAGATACGCAGTATTTT.

This clonotype was recorded at least ten times. V is TRBV28 and J is TRBJ2-1; D may be TRBD2 (6 bases). In germline, CDR1 is MDHEN, CDR2 SYDVKM. Trimming removed 1 base at V and 6 bases at J, with 13 bases between. This CDR3 spans 15 amino acids. The CDR3 spells CASSLFGHSGNEQFF. CDR3 in DNA: TGTGCCAGCAGTTTATTCGGCCATAGCGGCAATGAGCAGTTCTTC.

The CDR3 here is CASRFTSRAGELFF. Here the CDR3 DNA reads TGTGCCAGCAGATTTACTAGCCGGGCCGGGGAGCTGTTTTTT. This chain connects TRBV6-1 to TRBJ2-2; tentatively, D is TRBD2 (6 bases). Germline assignment: CDR1 MNHNS and CDR2 SASEGT. V was shortened by 6 bases and J by 6 bases, with 14 bases between the two germline ends. The CDR3 is made up of 14 amino acids.

About this clonotype: Just one base apart from a much larger clone, this may be a read error. The CDR3 loop reads CASSQVGGVGNEQYF. In DNA form, the CDR3 reads TGTGCCAGCAGCCAAGTTGGGGGAGTGGGCAATGAGCAGTACTTC. This chain uses TRBV3-1 with TRBJ2-7; perhaps D is TRBD1 or TRBD2 (5 bases each). Looked up from germline, CDR1 is LGHDT and CDR2 is YNNKEL (reference sequence). The CDR3 loop spans 15 amino acids. Trimming cost V 1 base and J 7 bases, with 17 bases left between them.

The chain couples TRBV5-1 to TRBJ2-2; D gene unclear. Per germline, CDR1 SGHRS and CDR2 YFSETQ. With 4 bases removed from V and 6 bases from J, the gap between germline ends came to 22 bases. The CDR3 has 17 amino acids. The CDR3 protein is CASSLDAVEAIAGELFF. The CDR3 DNA follows: TGCGCCAGCAGCCTCGATGCGGTTGAAGCGATTGCCGGGGAGCTGTTTTTT.

V gene TRBV25-1 combines with J gene TRBJ2-1; 13 bases align to TRBD2. The CDR3 spans 19 residues. Germline CDR1 reads MGHDK; CDR2 reads SYGVNS. V lost 10 bases and J lost 0; bases outside the gene matches: 15. CDR3 bases: TGTGCCAACCAGCTGGGGACTAGCGGGATCCAGAGCTCCTACAATGAGCAGTTCTTC. Its protein product is CANQLGTSGIQSSYNEQFF.

This clonotype appeared once. This chain links TRBV9 with TRBJ1-3, with TRBD1 as a possible D gene (5 bases). The V end lost 4 bases, the J end lost 4 bases, and 12 bases lay between the germline ends. CDR3 length: 14 residues. Germline loops: CDR1 SGDLS, CDR2 YYNGEE. The CDR3 spells CASSRGSFGNTIYF. The CDR3 DNA reads as TGTGCCAGCAGCAGGGGATCTTTCGGAAACACCATATATTTT.

This clonotype was counted only a few times. DNA for the CDR3: TGTGCCAGCAGTGAACGGGCTAGCGGGCTCACAGATACGCAGTATTTT. Translation: CASSERASGLTDTQYF. V usage is TRBV2 and J usage is TRBJ2-3; 8 positions match TRBD2. From germline, CDR1 is SNHLY and CDR2 FYNNEI. The ends lost 2 bases at V and 2 bases at J; junction bases unmatched: 6. There are 16 residues in the CDR3.

In this sample, this clonotype turned up a few times. Germline and junction disagree at one end, which may indicate a read error. The chain links TRBV11-3 to TRBJ2-1, with 10 bases fitting TRBD2. From germline, CDR1 is SGHNT and CDR2 YENEEA. CDR3 length: 17 residues. The CDR3 region is CASSFKAELAGDNEQFF. The CDR3 bases are TGCGCCAGCAGCTTCAAGGCCGAGCTAGCGGGAGACAATGAGCAGTTCTTC.

The table lists this clonotype with many counts. The CDR3 loop reads CASKGSYEQYF. The CDR3 DNA follows: TGTGCCAGCAAGGGCTCCTACGAGCAGTACTTC. The gene calls are TRBV28 and TRBJ2-7, with unresolved D. V shed 7 bases and J shed 0 bases, with 4 bases lying between them. This CDR3 spans 11 amino acids. CDR1 and CDR2 (germline): MDHEN, SYDVKM.

The table lists this clonotype with many counts. This sequence joins TRBV10-2 and TRBJ2-3; possible D gene TRBD1, 6 bases. The V and J ends lost 4 bases and 0 bases respectively, with 11 bases between them. Per germline, CDR1 WSHSY and CDR2 SAAADI. CDR3 size: 15 residues. In DNA form, the CDR3 reads TGCGCCAGCAGTGGGAGCAGGGGTAGCACAGATACGCAGTATTTT. Translation: CASSGSRGSTDTQYF.

The table lists this clonotype with many counts. The V and J genes are TRBV7-2 and TRBJ2-1, with 7 bases fitting TRBD2. The CDR3 consists of 14 residues. V shed 8 bases and J 7 bases; nucleotides not matched to a gene: 11. Germline lookup yields CDR1 SGHTA and CDR2 FQGNSA. In nucleotides, the CDR3 is TGTGCCAGCGCCGAGTCGGGAGGTTGGAATGAGCAGTTCTTC. It yields the protein CASAESGGWNEQFF. The full variable domain, in which reference TRBV7-2 and TRBJ2-1 provide the parts outside the CDR3, is GAGVSQSPSNKVTEKGKDVELRCDPISGHTALYWYRQSLGQGLEFLIYFQGNSAPDKSGLPSDRFSAERTGGSVSTLTIQRTQQEDSAVYLCASAESGGWNEQFFGPGTRLTVL.

This clonotype was counted once. The rearrangement joins TRBV6-1 to TRBJ1-2; D is undetermined. The germline V gene encodes CDR1 MNHNS and CDR2 SASEGT. This CDR3 region has 17 residues. V was pared by 6 bases and J by 4 bases, with 24 bases between. CDR3 in amino acids: CASSLGLQSPPGYGYTF. Written as DNA, the CDR3 is TGTGCCAGCAGCCTAGGACTTCAGAGTCCACCTGGCTATGGCTACACCTTC.

The V and J genes are TRBV3-2 and TRBJ2-1; the DNA was not used to check the table's D call, TRBD2. TRBV3-2 is shown as a pseudogene. There are 15 residues in the CDR3. The CDR3 loop is CASSQGLALGGEQFF. CDR3 bases: TGTGCCAGCAGCCAAGGACTAGCACTGGGTGGTGAGCAGTTCTTC.

This clonotype was picked up a small number of times. The J gene is TRBJ2-1, the V gene TRBV6-1; 9 positions agree with TRBD1. The CDR3 contains 16 residues. The germline V gene has CDR1 MNHNS and CDR2 SASEGT. Trimming cost V 6 bases and J 6 bases; bases outside gene matches: 12. This CDR3 is CASRQQGATYTNEQFF. In nucleotides, the CDR3 is TGTGCCAGCAGACAACAGGGGGCCACATATACCAATGAGCAGTTCTTC.

V gene TRBV15 combines with J gene TRBJ2-5, with D unclear. The CDR3 is 12 residues long. The germline gives CDR1 LNHNV, CDR2 YYDKDF (reference sequence). Trimming removed 0 bases at V and 3 bases at J, with 2 bases between. The chain's CDR3 is CATSRDKETQYF. In nucleotides, the CDR3 is TGTGCCACCAGCAGAGACAAAGAGACCCAGTACTTC. Together with reference TRBV15 and TRBJ2-5, the CDR3 gives the full variable domain: DAMVIQNPRYQVTQFGKPVTLSCSQTLNHNVMYWYQQKSSQAPKLLFHYYDKDFNNEADTPDNFQSRRPNTSFCFLDIRSPGLGDTAMYLCATSRDKETQYFGPGTRLLVL.